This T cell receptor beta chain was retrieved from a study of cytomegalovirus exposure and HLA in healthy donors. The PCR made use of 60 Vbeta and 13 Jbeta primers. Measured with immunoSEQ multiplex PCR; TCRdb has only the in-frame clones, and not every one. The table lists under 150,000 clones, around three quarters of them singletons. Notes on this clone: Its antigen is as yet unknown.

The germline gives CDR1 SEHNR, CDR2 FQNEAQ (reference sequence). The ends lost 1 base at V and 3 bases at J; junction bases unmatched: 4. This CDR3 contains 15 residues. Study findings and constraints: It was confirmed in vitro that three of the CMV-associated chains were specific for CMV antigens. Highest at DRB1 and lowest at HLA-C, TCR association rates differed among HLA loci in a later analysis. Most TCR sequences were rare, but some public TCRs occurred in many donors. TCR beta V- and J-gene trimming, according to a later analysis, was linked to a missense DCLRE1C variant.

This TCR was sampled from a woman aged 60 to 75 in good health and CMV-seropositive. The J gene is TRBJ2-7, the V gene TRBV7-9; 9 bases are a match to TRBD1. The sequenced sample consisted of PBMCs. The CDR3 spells CASSLDRGHGYEQYF. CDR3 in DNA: TGTGCCAGCAGCTTAGACAGGGGGCATGGCTACGAGCAGTACTTC.